A single sample is the source of the 29 T cell receptor beta chains below, sequenced in a study of CD8+ T cells in alopecia areata. Isolated RNA was reverse transcribed into cDNA used as the sequencing template. TCRdb's table, derived via immunoSEQ multiplex PCR, lists solely in-frame clones and lacks some. The sample consists of approximately 66,000 clones, roughly 60% of them appearing once. Sequencing was performed on CD8+ T cells sorted from blood, taken at week 0. The origin of the receptors is a human donor with alopecia areata.

J is TRBJ2-7 and V is TRBV29-1, with D unclear. The V end lost 2 bases, the J end lost 3 bases, and 11 bases lay between the germline ends. This CDR3 contains 13 residues. Germline values: CDR1 SQVTM, CDR2 ANQGSEA. CDR3 nucleotides: TGCAGCGTTGAATTTGGGAACCACTACGAGCAGTACTTC. Its translation: CSVEFGNHYEQYF.

The chain combines TRBV30 with TRBJ2-1, with 10 bases that match TRBD2. Germline-derived CDR1 and CDR2 are GTSNPN and SVGIG (reference sequence). This CDR3 is 14 amino acids long. J gave up 4 bases and V 3 bases, and 3 bases lay outside the gene matches. This chain's CDR3 is CAWRTSGLYNEQFF. CDR3 DNA sequence: TGTGCCTGGAGGACTAGCGGGTTGTACAATGAGCAGTTCTTC.

V usage is TRBV13 and J usage is TRBJ2-7, with TRBD1 matching over 10 bases. Germline values: CDR1 PRHDT, CDR2 FYEKMQ (reference sequence). V trimming: 4 bases; J trimming: 4 bases; junction bases outside the gene matches: 7. The CDR3 sequence is 15 residues long. CDR3 sequence reads: CASSSLGQGSYEQYF. CDR3 nucleotides: TGTGCCAGCAGCTCCCTGGGACAGGGGAGTTACGAGCAGTACTTC.

The gene calls are TRBV4-1 and TRBJ2-7, with 8 nucleotides matching TRBD1. Germline V lookup: CDR1 MGHRA, CDR2 YSYEKL. The CDR3 is made up of 17 amino acids. Germline trimming cut 0 bases from V and 4 bases from J; bases unmatched to any gene: 11. CDR3 in amino acids: CASSQERSGQGRYEQYF. As DNA, the CDR3 is TGCGCCAGCAGCCAAGAACGAAGTGGACAGGGACGTTACGAGCAGTACTTC.

The table lists this clone with a few counts. The V gene is TRBV28, the J gene TRBJ2-3; D gene ambiguous. The CDR3 length is 13 residues. Germline CDR1 and CDR2: MDHEN and SYDVKM. V was shortened by 7 bases and J by 1 base, with 9 bases between the two germline ends. CDR3 protein: CASTSVGTDTQYF. The CDR3 DNA follows: TGTGCCAGCACCTCCGTAGGCACAGATACGCAGTATTTT.

The V call is TRBV6-5, the J call TRBJ1-6; D ambiguous. Per germline, CDR1 MNHEY and CDR2 SVGAGI. Trimming pared 4 bases from V and 15 bases from J, leaving 16 bases between. The CDR3 totals 13 residues. CDR3 loop: CASSSNPLYGLHF. The CDR3 DNA is TGTGCCAGCAGTTCTAACCCCCTATACGGCCTCCACTTT.

This clone came up a few times. The V call is TRBV27, the J call TRBJ2-7; D remains unclear. The CDR3 spans 14 residues. V lost 2 bases and J lost 0, with 8 bases in between. Germline V gene sequence: CDR1 MNHEY, CDR2 SMNVEV (reference sequence). CDR3 loop: CASSLEVGSYEQYF. CDR3 coding DNA: TGTGCCAGCAGTTTAGAGGTCGGCTCCTACGAGCAGTACTTC.

The J gene is TRBJ2-6, the V gene TRBV4-1, with D hard to call. CDR1 and CDR2 from the germline V gene are MGHRA and YSYEKL. The V end was cut by 1 base, the J end by 0 bases, with 7 bases between. The CDR3 consists of 16 residues. The CDR3 DNA reads TGCGCCAGCAGCCAAGTAGACCTCTCTGGGGCCAACGTCCTGACTTTC. This codes for CASSQVDLSGANVLTF.

This chain links TRBV29-1 with TRBJ1-2; TRBD1 matches at 8 bases. The V segment lost 4 bases and the J segment 4 bases; nucleotides outside the gene matches: 8. Per germline, CDR1 SQVTM and CDR2 ANQGSEA. The CDR3 is made up of 14 amino acids. CDR3 DNA sequence: TGCAGCGTTGCAAGGGACAGGCCGCTCTATGGCTACACCTTC. Translating it yields CSVARDRPLYGYTF.

This rearrangement joins TRBV7-3 to TRBJ2-1, with 7 bases that match TRBD1. The germline V gene has CDR1 SGHTA and CDR2 FQGTGA. The junction had 0 bases not matched to a gene; V was cut back by 1 base and J by 6 bases. The CDR3 is made up of 13 amino acids. CDR3 in amino acids: CASSLNRGNEQFF. In nucleotides, the CDR3 is TGTGCCAGCAGCTTAAACAGGGGCAATGAGCAGTTCTTC.

The J gene is TRBJ1-2, the V gene TRBV30, with D unclear. The CDR3 is 12 amino acids. Germline V CDR1 and CDR2: GTSNPN, SVGIG (reference sequence). V was trimmed by 4 bases and J by 3 bases, leaving 9 bases between them. The CDR3 DNA sequence: TGTGCCTGGAATAAAGGATACTATGGCTACACCTTC. This sequence encodes CAWNKGYYGYTF.

V is TRBV11-3 and J is TRBJ2-4; maybe TRBD2 (5 bases). The V gene's germline CDR1 is SGHNT and CDR2 YENEEA. This CDR3 has 11 amino acids. Trimming stripped 5 bases from V and 6 bases from J, with 5 bases between. The CDR3 DNA follows: TGTGCCAGCAGCACTAGAAACATTCAGTACTTC. Translation gives CASSTRNIQYF. The whole variable domain, filled in from reference TRBV11-3 and TRBJ2-4, reads EAGVVQSPRYKIIEKKQPVAFWCNPISGHNTLYWYLQNLGQGPELLIRYENEEAVDDSQLPKDRFSAERLKGVDSTLKIQPAELGDSAVYLCASSTRNIQYFGAGTRLSVL.

The rearrangement joins TRBV5-4 to TRBJ2-1; D gene ambiguous. The CDR3 extends over 16 amino acids. V lost 0 bases, J lost 0 bases, and 10 bases lay in between. The germline V gene has CDR1 SGHNT and CDR2 YYREEE (reference sequence). The CDR3 sequence: CASSLDPKVSYNEQFF. In DNA, the CDR3 is TGTGCCAGCAGCTTGGACCCGAAGGTCTCCTACAATGAGCAGTTCTTC.

The V call is TRBV27, the J call TRBJ2-2; D is unclear. CDR3 size: 13 residues. Germline loops: CDR1 MNHEY, CDR2 SMNVEV (reference sequence). Trimming shortened V by 3 bases and J by 6 bases, and 8 bases separated the two germline ends. The CDR3 DNA sequence: TGTGCCAGCAGTTTTGTTTTCTCCGGGGAGCTGTTTTTT. Its protein is CASSFVFSGELFF.

In this sample, this clone turned up a few times. V gene TRBV7-8 combines with J gene TRBJ1-4; D may be TRBD1 (6 bases). The germline gives CDR1 SGHVS, CDR2 FQNEAQ. The V gene lost 5 bases and the J gene lost 10 bases, with 20 bases spanning the gap. The CDR3 totals 15 residues. CDR3 loop: CASSPRPGAQGKLFF. The CDR3 DNA is TGTGCCAGCAGCCCGAGACCAGGGGCACAGGGAAAACTGTTTTTT. Using reference TRBV7-8 and TRBJ1-4 for the parts outside the CDR3, the full variable domain is GAGVSQSPRYKVAKRGQDVALRCDPISGHVSLFWYQQALGQGPEFLTYFQNEAQLDKSGLPSDRFFAERPEGSVSTLKIQRTQQEDSAVYLCASSPRPGAQGKLFFGSGTQLSVL.

This sequence joins TRBV7-9 and TRBJ1-2, with 7 bases fitting TRBD1. The CDR3 runs 16 residues. V was pared by 4 bases and J by 1 base, with 9 bases of the junction left unmatched. Per the germline V gene, CDR1 is SEHNR and CDR2 is FQNEAQ (reference sequence). CDR3 amino acids: CASSYNDRELNYGYTF. The CDR3 nucleotides read TGTGCCAGCAGCTACAACGACAGGGAGCTTAACTATGGCTACACCTTC.

The sample holds many counts of this clone. The CDR3 DNA reads TGTGCCAGCAGCTTAGGTAGCGGGAGAATGGGCGAGCAGTACTTC. Amino acid sequence: CASSLGSGRMGEQYF. The rearrangement links TRBV13 to TRBJ2-7; 9 bases match TRBD2. Germline loops: CDR1 PRHDT, CDR2 FYEKMQ (reference sequence). Trimming took 0 bases from V and 6 from J; bases not matched to a gene: 6. The CDR3 totals 15 residues.

The CDR3 DNA sequence: TGTGCCAGCAGCCTTACAGGGGCCGCGGCGTACGAGCAGTACTTC. It specifies CASSLTGAAAYEQYF. The J gene is TRBJ2-7, the V gene TRBV6-5, with 7 bases fitting TRBD1. Trimming took 6 bases from V and 4 from J; bases not matched to a gene: 12. This CDR3 region has 15 residues. Germline CDR1 MNHEY, CDR2 SVGAGI.

The chain links TRBV7-9 to TRBJ1-2; tentatively, D is TRBD1 (6 bases). The V and J ends lost 1 base and 0 bases respectively, with 9 bases between them. From germline, CDR1 is SEHNR and CDR2 FQNEAQ (reference sequence). The CDR3 sequence is 15 residues long. The CDR3 loop reads CASSLVDRANYGYTF. CDR3 nucleotides: TGTGCCAGCAGCTTAGTGGACAGAGCTAACTATGGCTACACCTTC.

V and J are TRBV2 and TRBJ2-5; D possibly corresponds to TRBD2 (5 bases). The V gene's germline CDR1 is SNHLY and CDR2 FYNNEI. There are 11 residues in the CDR3. The CDR3 region is CGGLGGETQYF. In nucleotides, the CDR3 is TGTGGAGGGCTGGGCGGAGAGACCCAGTACTTC.

This clone was counted a single time. The chain joins TRBV5-1 to TRBJ2-1, with D tentatively TRBD1 (6 bases). With 2 bases removed from V and 5 bases from J, the gap between germline ends came to 11 bases. Germline CDR1 reads SGHRS; CDR2 reads YFSETQ. This CDR3 has 14 amino acids. The CDR3 loop is CASSFWTDHNEQFF. The CDR3 nucleotides are TGCGCCAGCAGCTTTTGGACAGACCACAATGAGCAGTTCTTC.

CDR3 DNA: TGTGCCAGCAGCCAGGCGGCTGCGGGGACAGGGAGTGAAAAACTGTTTTTT. It encodes CASSQAAAGTGSEKLFF. The chain carries TRBV13 and TRBJ1-4; 9 bases align to TRBD1. Germline V lookup: CDR1 PRHDT, CDR2 FYEKMQ (reference sequence). This CDR3 is built from 17 residues. Germline trimming cut 5 bases from V and 7 bases from J; bases unmatched to any gene: 14.

The V gene is TRBV27, the J gene TRBJ2-7, with D maybe TRBD1 (6 bases). V lost 2 bases and J 5 bases, leaving 13 bases between the germline ends. Germline V gene sequence: CDR1 MNHEY, CDR2 SMNVEV (reference sequence). The CDR3 contains 14 residues. CDR3 region: CASSLTGYGNEQYF. The CDR3 DNA sequence: TGTGCCAGCAGTTTAACAGGGTACGGCAACGAGCAGTACTTC.

There are many counts of this clone. This chain joins TRBV7-8 and TRBJ2-1; 9 positions agree with TRBD2. The CDR3 has 15 residues. CDR1 is SGHVS and CDR2 is FQNEAQ in the germline V gene. J gave up 0 bases and V 5 bases, and 2 bases lay outside the gene matches. CDR3 residues: CASSDSGSSYNEQFF. The CDR3 DNA is TGTGCCAGCAGCGATAGCGGGAGCTCCTACAATGAGCAGTTCTTC.

This chain joins TRBV27 and TRBJ2-7; D gene unclear. The CDR3 sequence is 11 residues long. Trimming removed 5 bases at V and 3 bases at J, with 5 bases between. Per germline, CDR1 MNHEY and CDR2 SMNVEV (reference sequence). CDR3 sequence (DNA): TGTGCCAGCAGTGAAGGCTACGAGCAGTACTTC. As protein: CASSEGYEQYF.

Only a few counts were recorded for this clone. The sample has other DNA sequences that encode this CDR3 too. This chain joins TRBV29-1 and TRBJ2-1; the D is unclear. The CDR3 contains 12 residues. V lost 3 bases, J lost 4 bases, and 7 bases lay in between. Germline CDR1 reads SQVTM; CDR2 reads ANQGSEA. CDR3 DNA sequence: TGCAGCGTTGAGGACGGATACAATGAGCAGTTCTTC. This sequence encodes CSVEDGYNEQFF.

This clone was seen just once. The rearrangement joins TRBV27 to TRBJ2-6; D is unresolved. From germline, CDR1 is MNHEY and CDR2 SMNVEV (reference sequence). The germline V and J ends were trimmed by 9 bases and 2 bases, with 11 bases remaining between them. The CDR3 has 14 amino acids. The CDR3 sequence is CASSPGAGANVLTF. As DNA, the CDR3 is TGTGCCAGTAGTCCTGGGGCTGGGGCCAACGTCCTGACTTTC.

V usage is TRBV27 and J usage is TRBJ1-2; D unclear. Germline loops: CDR1 MNHEY, CDR2 SMNVEV (reference sequence). The V end was cut by 4 bases, the J end by 4 bases, with 10 bases between. The CDR3 is made up of 13 amino acids. For the CDR3, the DNA is TGTGCCAGCAGTTCGGGGTTAGGCTATGGCTACACCTTC. The encoded protein is CASSSGLGYGYTF.

This chain links TRBV19 with TRBJ2-3; maybe TRBD1 (6 bases). The CDR3 spans 14 residues. V dropped 6 bases and J dropped 4 bases, with 14 bases sitting between them. CDR1 is LNHDA and CDR2 is SQIVND in the germline V gene (reference sequence). The DNA for the CDR3 is TGTGCCAGTAGAGAGGTGGGGGCCGCAGATACGCAGTATTTT. Its translation: CASREVGAADTQYF.